Below, one TCR beta chain is given with its context. Its antigen is not identified. The data were obtained in a study of cytomegalovirus exposure and HLA in healthy donors. Study-wide points: Later, an analysis showed that TCR beta chains associated with HLA were more clonally expanded than others that were equally common. Rare sequences made up most TCRs, while some public TCRs were found in many donors. Researchers reported in a later analysis that a missense DCLRE1C variant was tied to TCR beta V- and J-gene trimming.

This PCR relied on a set of 60 Vbeta primers and 13 Jbeta primers. Data came from immunoSEQ multiplex PCR; TCRdb stores just in-frame clones and leaves some out. Of roughly 100,000 clones listed, approximately 69% are singletons. The CDR3 consists of 15 residues. The V gene end was trimmed by 0 bases and the J gene end by 5 bases; junction bases not matched to a gene: 7. CDR1 SGHNT and CDR2 YENEEA come from the germline V gene. Sequenced sample: PBMCs. V gene TRBV11-3 combines with J gene TRBJ2-7, with TRBD2 matching 7 bases. This sequence was found in a man aged 30 to 39 in good health and CMV-seronegative. CDR3 in amino acids: CASSLDGTSVNEQYF. CDR3 DNA sequence: TGTGCCAGCAGCTTAGATGGAACTAGCGTTAACGAGCAGTACTTC.